This section outlines one TCR beta chain sequence together with its context. Its antigen is as yet unknown. This sample stems from a study of Ad26.COV2.S vaccination and SARS-CoV-2 variants. General observations from the study: Spike-specific TCR breadth in vaccine recipients exceeded that seen in placebo recipients. Possibly, TCR breadth and depth analyses underestimated total T cell responses.

Noted treatment: about 20 received Ad26.COV2.S at low or high dose, single or two shots; roughly five received placebo; per-sample allocation not given. The study sampled participants on day 63 after the first vaccine or placebo injection. A Boston donor was an adult aged 18-55 years. Profiled with immunoSEQ multiplex PCR; TCRdb holds only in-frame clones, not every one. The sample lists about 350,000 clones; more than 85% were seen once. Source: peripheral blood, taken in a trial of Ad26.COV2.S vaccine versus placebo. The clonotype was recovered from a person aged 18-65 years who received the Ad26.COV2.S COVID-19 vaccine or a placebo.

The CDR3 DNA follows: TGTGCCAGCAGCCTAGATCGGGAGACCCAGTACTTC. Protein sequence: CASSLDRETQYF. The chain joins TRBV7-2 to TRBJ2-5, with D hard to call. Per germline, CDR1 SGHTA and CDR2 FQGNSA. This CDR3 comprises 12 residues. The V gene lost 5 bases and the J gene lost 5 bases, with 9 bases spanning the gap. Together with reference TRBV7-2 and TRBJ2-5, the CDR3 gives the full variable domain: GAGVSQSPSNKVTEKGKDVELRCDPISGHTALYWYRQSLGQGLEFLIYFQGNSAPDKSGLPSDRFSAERTGGSVSTLTIQRTQQEDSAVYLCASSLDRETQYFGPGTRLLVL.